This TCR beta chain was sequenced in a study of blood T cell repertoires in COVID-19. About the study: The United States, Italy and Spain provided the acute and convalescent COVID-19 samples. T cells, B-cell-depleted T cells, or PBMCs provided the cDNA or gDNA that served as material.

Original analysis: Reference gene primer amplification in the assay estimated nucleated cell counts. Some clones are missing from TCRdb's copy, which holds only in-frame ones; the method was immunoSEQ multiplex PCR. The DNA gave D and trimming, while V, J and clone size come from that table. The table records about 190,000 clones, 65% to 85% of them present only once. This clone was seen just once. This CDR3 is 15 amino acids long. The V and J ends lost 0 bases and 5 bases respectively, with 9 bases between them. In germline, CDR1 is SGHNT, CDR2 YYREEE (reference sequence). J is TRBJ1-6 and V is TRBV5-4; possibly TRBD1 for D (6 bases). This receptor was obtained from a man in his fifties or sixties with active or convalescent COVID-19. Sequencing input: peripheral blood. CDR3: CASSLDRVNNSPLHF. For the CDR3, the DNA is TGTGCCAGCAGCTTGGACAGGGTGAATAATTCACCCCTCCACTTT.